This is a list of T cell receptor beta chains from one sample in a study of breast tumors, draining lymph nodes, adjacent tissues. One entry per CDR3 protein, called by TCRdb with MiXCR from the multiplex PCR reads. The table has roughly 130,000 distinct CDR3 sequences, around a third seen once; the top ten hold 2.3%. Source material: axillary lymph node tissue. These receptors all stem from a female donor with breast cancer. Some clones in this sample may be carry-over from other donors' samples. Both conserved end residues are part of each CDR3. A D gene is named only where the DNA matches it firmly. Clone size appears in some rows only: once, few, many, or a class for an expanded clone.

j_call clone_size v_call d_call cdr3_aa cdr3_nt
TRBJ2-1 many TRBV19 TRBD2 CASSIAGAQGNEQFF TGTGCCAGTAGCATAGCGGGGGCCCAAGGGAATGAGCAGTTCTTC
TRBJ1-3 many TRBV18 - CASSPYQGRNGNTIYF TGTGCCAGCTCACCGTATCAGGGGAGGAATGGAAACACCATATATTTT
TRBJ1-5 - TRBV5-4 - CASSLGGPGASSNQPQHF TGTGCCAGCAGCTTGGGAGGACCGGGGGCTTCGAGCAATCAGCCCCAGCATTTT
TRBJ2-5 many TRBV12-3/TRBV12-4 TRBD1 CASSLQGSVGTQYF TGTGCCAGCAGTCTACAGGGGTCCGTAGGTACCCAGTACTTC
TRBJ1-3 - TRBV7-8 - CARVGGDTIYF TGTGCCAGGGTGGGGGGGGACACCATATATTTT
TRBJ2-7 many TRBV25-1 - CASSEWGEQYF TGTGCCAGCAGTGAATGGGGCGAGCAGTACTTC
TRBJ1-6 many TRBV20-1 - CSARDEGIRSSPLHF TGCAGTGCTAGAGATGAAGGGATACGGAGTTCACCCCTCCACTTT
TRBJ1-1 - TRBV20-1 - CSARGAGDGPEAFF TGCAGTGCTAGAGGGGCGGGTGATGGTCCTGAAGCTTTCTTT
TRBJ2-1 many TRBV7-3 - CASSLRERQGRRGEQFF TGTGCCAGCAGCTTAAGAGAAAGGCAGGGGCGGCGTGGTGAGCAGTTCTTC
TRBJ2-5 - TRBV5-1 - CASSLVGVGLGETQYF TGCGCCAGCAGCTTGGTCGGGGTGGGCCTGGGGGAGACCCAGTACTTC
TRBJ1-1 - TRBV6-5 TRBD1 CASSYQGVGSAFF TGTGCCAGCAGTTACCAGGGGGTAGGATCGGCTTTCTTT
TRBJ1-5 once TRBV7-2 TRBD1 CASSLGQGESSPQHF TGTGCCAGCAGCTTAGGACAGGGGGAGAGTTCACCCCAGCATTTT
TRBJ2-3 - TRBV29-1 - CSLAPGVIDTQYF TGCAGCTTGGCTCCGGGGGTCATAGATACGCAGTATTTT
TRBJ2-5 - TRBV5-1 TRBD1 CASSTGQDETQYF TGCGCCAGCAGCACGGGACAGGATGAGACCCAGTACTTC